This TCR beta chain was captured in a study of CD8 T cells in Susac syndrome. Study-wide points: The study's TCR sequencing and HLA analysis covered a relatively small number of individuals, and the study acknowledged this. Maximal CD8+ clonal expansion in Susac was observed within TEMRA cells and among active patients.

As concerns this clonotype: Its antigen is as yet unknown.

The study sequenced TCR beta in blood CD8+ and CD4+ T cells. RNA totalling roughly 0.45 to 1 ug underwent reverse transcription with random hexamers. An immunoSEQ multiplex PCR amplified TCR beta CDR3 over 54 Vbeta and 13 Jbeta. TCRdb independently ran MiXCR on the immunoSEQ multiplex PCR reads; one entry per CDR3 protein. This table holds 70,000 to 95,000 distinct CDR3 sequences, 94% found once. Looked up from germline, CDR1 is SEHNR and CDR2 is FQNEAQ (reference sequence). CDR3 length: 17 amino acids. The junction had 12 bases not matched to a gene; V was cut back by 3 bases and J by 5 bases. The sample was CD8+ T cells from PBMCs. The clonotype originates from a human donor with Susac syndrome. The V and J genes are TRBV7-9 and TRBJ2-2; TRBD1 matches at 7 bases. The CDR3 is CASSFLLQGRVTGELFF. CDR3 nucleotides: TGTGCCAGCAGCTTCCTTCTACAGGGGCGGGTTACCGGGGAGCTGTTTTTT.